One sample yielded the 20 T cell receptor beta chains listed below, sequenced in a study of T cell repertoires in cytomegalovirus infection. TCRdb recomputed calls from the reads with MiXCR, one row per CDR3 protein. Altogether fewer than 850,000 distinct CDR3 sequences are present, 25% to 30% being singletons, with the ten largest covering around 12%. No antigen has been identified for these receptors. The material was cultured CD8+ T cells from PBMCs, obtained from culture after CMV antigen stimulation. The receptors were gathered from a human donor in good health (CMV status not recorded). Some clones in this sample may be carry-over from other donors' samples.

About this clonotype itself: An end of the junction does not agree with germline; a read error may underlie this. The genes are TRBV7-3 and TRBJ2-1; D is uncertain. The CDR3 totals 13 residues. Germline CDR1 is SGHTA and CDR2 is FQGTGA. The CDR3 spells CASSLRIGEEPFF. CDR3 bases: TGTGCCAGCAGCTTACGAATTGGGGAAGAGCCGTTCTTC.

The chain carries TRBV7-9 and TRBJ1-5, with TRBD1 identical over 9 bases. CDR1 SEHNR and CDR2 FQNEAQ come from the germline V gene (reference sequence). This CDR3 region has 12 residues. V lost 7 bases and J lost 14; bases outside the gene matches: 9. The CDR3 sequence is CASTDRDRDKHF. In DNA, the CDR3 is TGTGCCAGCACCGACCGGGACAGGGACAAGCATTTT.

V is TRBV10-3 and J is TRBJ1-1, with 10 bases lining up with TRBD1. The V segment lost 4 bases and the J segment 0 bases; nucleotides outside the gene matches: 11. CDR1 and CDR2 from the germline V gene are ENHRY and SYGVKD. This CDR3 comprises 18 residues. The CDR3 region is CAISARGTGAKMNTEAFF. CDR3 in DNA: TGTGCCATCAGTGCCCGGGGGACAGGGGCTAAAATGAACACTGAAGCTTTCTTT.

This clonotype has at least ten counts. The chain links TRBV7-8 to TRBJ1-2; 9 bases match TRBD1. CDR1 and CDR2 (germline): SGHVS, FQNEAQ. This CDR3 has 13 amino acids. V trimming: 7 bases; J trimming: 8 bases; junction bases outside the gene matches: 8. CDR3 nucleotides: TGTGCCAGCACAACAGGGGGCTCTGAGGGCTACACCTTC. Protein: CASTTGGSEGYTF.

This clonotype has ten or more counts. V usage is TRBV7-2 and J usage is TRBJ2-3; weak D call: TRBD1 (7 bases). The CDR3 has 15 amino acids. CDR1 is SGHTA, CDR2 FQGNSA, per germline. V lost 5 bases to trimming and J lost 3 bases, with 15 bases between them. CDR3 residues: CASSLEGAQTDTQYF. The DNA for the CDR3 is TGTGCCAGCAGCCTGGAGGGGGCGCAAACAGATACGCAGTATTTT. Looking up the rest from reference TRBV7-2 and TRBJ2-3 gives the full variable domain: GAGVSQSPSNKVTEKGKDVELRCDPISGHTALYWYRQSLGQGLEFLIYFQGNSAPDKSGLPSDRFSAERTGGSVSTLTIQRTQQEDSAVYLCASSLEGAQTDTQYFGPGTRLTVL.

The sample holds a few counts of this clonotype. This chain links TRBV5-1 with TRBJ2-3; 8 positions agree with TRBD2. The germline gives CDR1 SGHRS, CDR2 YFSETQ. The CDR3 is 17 amino acids. J gave up 3 bases and V 5 bases, and 14 bases lay outside the gene matches. CDR3 protein: CASRRTRAGAPTDTQYF. Written as DNA, the CDR3 is TGCGCCAGCAGACGGACTAGAGCGGGGGCCCCAACAGATACGCAGTATTTT.

This clonotype has more than one count but fewer than ten. The rearrangement joins TRBV7-8 to TRBJ2-5; 10 positions match TRBD2. Germline V gene data show CDR1 as SGHVS and CDR2 as FQNEAQ. This CDR3 is 14 amino acids long. J gave up 4 bases and V 8 bases, and 7 bases lay outside the gene matches. As DNA, the CDR3 is TGTGCCAGCGTCGGGACTAGCGCGGGAGAGACCCAGTACTTC. Translation gives CASVGTSAGETQYF.

This clonotype was recorded at least ten times. This chain uses TRBV7-8 with TRBJ2-1, with 9 bases fitting TRBD2. Germline trimming cut 1 base from V and 2 bases from J; bases unmatched to any gene: 9. This CDR3 has 18 residues. Germline-derived CDR1 and CDR2 are SGHVS and FQNEAQ. The CDR3 region has the DNA TGTGCCAGCAGCTTAGGTCCGGCGGGGGGGAGCCCCTACAATGAGCAGTTCTTC. Its protein product is CASSLGPAGGSPYNEQFF.

The chain combines TRBV5-1 with TRBJ2-1; the D gene could be TRBD1 or TRBD2 (5 bases each). Trimming removed 3 bases at V and 10 bases at J, with 11 bases between. Germline assignment: CDR1 SGHRS and CDR2 YFSETQ. This CDR3 contains 12 residues. Here the CDR3 reads CASSWDVGEQFF. CDR3 sequence (DNA): TGCGCCAGCAGCTGGGACGTTGGGGAGCAGTTCTTC.

The chain has TRBV11-3 and TRBJ2-7; possibly TRBD1 for D (5 bases). Germline CDR1 is SGHNT and CDR2 is YENEEA. Trimming stripped 5 bases from V and 2 bases from J, with 16 bases between. This CDR3 is built from 15 residues. CDR3 DNA: TGTGCCAGCAGCCAGCGTTCAGGGCCCACCTACGAGCAGTACTTC. Translating it yields CASSQRSGPTYEQYF.

This chain uses TRBV24-1 with TRBJ2-4; 9 nucleotides align to TRBD1. This CDR3 has 14 residues. Germline loops: CDR1 KGHDR, CDR2 SFDVKD. V was clipped by 5 bases and J by 11 bases; unmatched bases: 9. CDR3 nucleotide sequence: TGTGCCACCAGTGTAAGGGACAGGGCTCCTTTTCAGTACTTC. Its translation is CATSVRDRAPFQYF.

This sequence joins TRBV27 and TRBJ1-2; D unclear. Germline V gives CDR1 MNHEY, CDR2 SMNVEV (reference sequence). Trimming pared 9 bases from V and 8 bases from J, leaving 19 bases between. The CDR3 contains 13 residues. The CDR3 DNA is TGTGCCAGTTCGGACTTCCCGCCTTTCGGCTACACCTTC. Amino acids: CASSDFPPFGYTF.

The gene calls are TRBV6-2 or TRBV6-3 and TRBJ2-1; the match to TRBD1 covers 12 bases. The J segment lost 8 bases and the V segment lost 5 bases, leaving 10 bases of the junction unmatched. Germline CDR1 and CDR2: MNHEY and SVGEGT. This CDR3 spans 16 amino acids. CDR3 nucleotides: TGTGCCAGCAGTATCCCCCGGGACAGGGGGCTCGATGAGCAGTTCTTC. Translating it yields CASSIPRDRGLDEQFF.

Only a few counts were recorded for this clonotype. The J gene is TRBJ1-6, the V gene TRBV27; D gene unclear. V gave up 4 bases and J gave up 3 bases, with 13 bases separating them. This CDR3 spans 16 amino acids. Germline loops: CDR1 MNHEY, CDR2 SMNVEV (reference sequence). The CDR3 region is CASSSLRTLYNSPLHF. Written as DNA, the CDR3 is TGTGCCAGCAGTTCCTTACGGACGCTCTATAATTCACCCCTCCACTTT.

The J gene is TRBJ2-7, the V gene TRBV6-4, with TRBD1 matching over 10 bases. The J segment lost 3 bases and the V segment lost 0 bases, leaving 5 bases of the junction unmatched. The CDR3 runs to 16 residues. From germline, CDR1 is MRHNA and CDR2 SNTAGT. The DNA for the CDR3 is TGTGCCAGCAGTGACTCGGGGGGACAGGGGATCTACGAGCAGTACTTC. Translation gives CASSDSGGQGIYEQYF.

The chain uses TRBV27 and TRBJ1-2; D unclear. The CDR3 has 14 residues. Trimming shortened V by 0 bases and J by 4 bases, and 9 bases separated the two germline ends. CDR1 and CDR2 from the germline V gene are MNHEY and SMNVEV (reference sequence). The CDR3 region is CASSLSRTSYGYTF. The CDR3 coding sequence is TGTGCCAGCAGTTTATCCCGGACCAGCTATGGCTACACCTTC.

The chain has TRBV12-3 or TRBV12-4 and TRBJ1-1, with no clear D. The length of the CDR3 is 15 residues. V lost 3 bases, J lost 1 base, and 12 bases lay in between. The CDR3 nucleotides read TGTGCCAGCAGTTTTAGTGGGAGCGAGAACACTGAAGCTTTCTTT. Protein: CASSFSGSENTEAFF.

This chain joins TRBV5-1 and TRBJ1-1; D gene unclear. Between the trimmed V and J ends, which lost 1 base and 3 bases, there was a span of 13 bases. Germline V gene data show CDR1 as SGHRS and CDR2 as YFSETQ. The CDR3 sequence is 15 residues long. The CDR3 bases are TGCGCCAGCAGCTTGTACCGAAGGGAGCACACTGAAGCTTTCTTT. This sequence encodes CASSLYRREHTEAFF. The full variable domain, with the rest looked up from reference TRBV5-1 and TRBJ1-1, is KAGVTQTPRYLIKTRGQQVTLSCSPISGHRSVSWYQQTPGQGLQFLFEYFSETQRNKGNFPGRFSGRQFSNSRSEMNVSTLELGDSALYLCASSLYRREHTEAFFGQGTRLTVV.

There are a few counts of this clonotype. V and J are TRBV27 and TRBJ1-1; no clear D gene. The CDR3 is made up of 14 amino acids. Trimming removed 6 bases at V and 1 base at J, with 12 bases between. CDR1 MNHEY and CDR2 SMNVEV come from the germline V gene (reference sequence). CDR3 region: CASRMGYSNTEAFF. The CDR3 nucleotides read TGTGCCAGCAGGATGGGATATTCGAACACTGAAGCTTTCTTT.

The rearrangement uses TRBV9 and TRBJ2-1; TRBD2 aligns across 7 bases. CDR1 is SGDLS and CDR2 is YYNGEE in the germline V gene. J was trimmed by 3 bases and V by 0 bases; bases with no gene match: 12. This CDR3 comprises 18 residues. The CDR3 here is CASSVGGAAGGGYNEQFF. The CDR3 DNA reads TGTGCCAGCAGCGTAGGAGGAGCCGCGGGCGGGGGCTACAATGAGCAGTTCTTC. Filled out from reference TRBV9 and TRBJ2-1, the complete variable domain reads DSGVTQTPKHLITATGQRVTLRCSPRSGDLSVYWYQQSLDQGLQFLIQYYNGEERAKGNILERFSAQQFPDLHSELNLSSLELGDSALYFCASSVGGAAGGGYNEQFFGPGTRLTVL.